This is a list of T cell receptor beta chains from one sample in a study of response to subunit inactivated influenza vaccine. TCRdb redid the calling of the RT-PCR reads with MiXCR, one entry per CDR3 protein. Among hundreds of thousands of distinct CDR3 sequences listed, more than 15% were seen once. The material sequenced was PBMCs from blood, taken 12 days after vaccination. The receptors were sampled from a man aged 45 to 65 who received an inactivated influenza vaccine. Both conserved end residues are part of each CDR3. The order of the fields is V gene, J gene, clone size, D gene, CDR3 protein, CDR3 DNA. D genes are given only for firm matches. The size field is filled for only some rows; it gives once, few, many or a size class.

TRBV4-2,TRBJ2-7,NA,TRBD1,CASSQVWLTGGYEQYF,TGTGCCAGCAGCCAAGTATGGTTGACAGGGGGCTACGAGCAGTACTTC
TRBV20-1,TRBJ2-3,NA,TRBD1,CSAPGQGRTQYF,TGCAGTGCCCCGGGACAGGGTCGTACGCAGTATTTT
TRBV24-1,TRBJ2-1,few,TRBD2,CATSDASGGSYNEQFF,TGTGCCACCAGTGATGCTAGCGGGGGCTCCTACAATGAGCAGTTCTTC
TRBV4-3,TRBJ2-5,many,TRBD2,CASSLSGSPQETQYF,TGCGCCAGCAGCCTTAGCGGGAGTCCCCAAGAGACCCAGTACTTC
TRBV7-9,TRBJ2-3,few,TRBD2,CASSDLAGWADTQYF,TGTGCCAGCAGCGATCTAGCGGGGTGGGCAGATACGCAGTATTTT
TRBV18,TRBJ2-5,NA,NA,CASSPGSGDQETQYF,TGTGCCAGCTCACCAGGATCAGGGGATCAAGAGACCCAGTACTTC
TRBV12-3/TRBV12-4,TRBJ1-6,NA,TRBD1,CASSPGTAYNSPLHF,TGTGCCAGCAGTCCTGGGACAGCCTATAATTCACCCCTCCACTTT
TRBV6-2/TRBV6-3,TRBJ2-1,NA,NA,CASSYVGPYNEQFF,TGTGCCAGCAGTTACGTGGGGCCGTACAATGAGCAGTTCTTC
TRBV12-3/TRBV12-4,TRBJ2-7,NA,NA,CASSSHSVAYEQYF,TGTGCCAGCAGTTCCCACTCGGTAGCCTACGAGCAGTACTTC
TRBV5-1,TRBJ1-1,many,TRBD1,CASSLVGTGYAEAFF,TGCGCCAGCAGCTTGGTCGGGACAGGGTATGCTGAAGCTTTCTTT
TRBV29-1,TRBJ2-1,many,NA,CSVEGGLVGHNEQFF,TGCAGCGTTGAAGGGGGGCTAGTTGGGCATAATGAGCAGTTCTTC
TRBV12-3/TRBV12-4,TRBJ2-7,few,TRBD2,CASSKLAGAKYEQYF,TGTGCCAGCAGTAAGCTAGCGGGGGCCAAATACGAGCAGTACTTC
TRBV6-5,TRBJ2-7,few,TRBD1,CASSFVTETGDSYEQYF,TGTGCCAGCAGTTTTGTCACTGAAACAGGGGACTCCTACGAGCAGTACTTC